The 20 T cell receptor beta chains in this list originate from one sample, sequenced in a study of molecular identifiers for immune sequencing clone quantification. One entry per CDR3 protein, called by TCRdb with MiXCR from the PCR reads. The data hold approximately 500,000 distinct CDR3 sequences, with about a fifth observed a single time. Sequencing was carried out using naive CD8+ T cells from blood, with Jurkat cell RNA spiked in. Subset of the sample: FACS-sorted CD8+CD4-CCR7+CD45RA+ naive T cells. The receptors shown here come from a human donor in good health. Some libraries in this study had Jurkat cell RNA spiked in.

In its sample, this clonotype was seen a few times. V gene TRBV7-9 combines with J gene TRBJ1-1; no firm D call. CDR1 and CDR2 (germline): SEHNR, FQNEAQ (reference sequence). The CDR3 extends over 14 amino acids. The V and J ends lost 5 bases and 2 bases respectively, with 12 bases between them. CDR3 nucleotides: TGTGCCAGCAGCCCCTCGGAGGGCAACACTGAAGCTTTCTTT. Protein sequence: CASSPSEGNTEAFF.

Concerning this clonotype: With a much larger clone just one base away, this may be a read error. The chain is built from TRBV4-3 and TRBJ2-5, with D maybe TRBD1 (5 bases). The CDR3 is 15 amino acids. From germline, CDR1 is LGHNA and CDR2 YSLEER. CDR3 nucleotide sequence: TGCGCCAGCAGCCAAGATATAGCAGGGAAAGAGACCCGGTACTTC. It specifies CASSQDIAGKETRYF.

This clonotype occurred many times. The rearrangement uses TRBV2 and TRBJ1-1, with 7 bases fitting TRBD1. The CDR3 is 13 amino acids. Trimming at V came to 7 bases and at J to 2 bases, leaving 4 bases not matched to a gene. In germline, CDR1 is SNHLY, CDR2 FYNNEI. The CDR3 spells CASIRGLNTEAFF. The CDR3 DNA is TGTGCCAGCATAAGGGGGCTTAACACTGAAGCTTTCTTT.

About this clonotype itself: This may come from a read error, since a much larger clone is one base off. V usage is TRBV7-9 and J usage is TRBJ2-6, with 7 positions matching TRBD1. This CDR3 contains 18 residues. V was pared by 4 bases and J by 3 bases, with 12 bases of the junction left unmatched. The germline CDR1 and CDR2 sequences are SEHNR and FQNEAQ (reference sequence). CDR3 nucleotides: TGTGCCAGCAGCTCCCCCATAAGTACAGGGGTTGGGGCCAACGTCCTGACTTTC. As protein: CASSSPISTGVGANVLTF.

This clonotype was counted ten times or more. The rearrangement links TRBV7-9 to TRBJ1-1, with TRBD1 matching over 9 bases. The CDR3 length is 16 residues. Trimming removed 5 bases from V and 0 bases from J; junction bases left unmatched: 7. The V gene's germline CDR1 is SEHNR and CDR2 FQNEAQ (reference sequence). The CDR3 nucleotides are TGTGCCAGCAGCCCGCCGGACAGGGGAATGAACACTGAAGCTTTCTTT. It yields the protein CASSPPDRGMNTEAFF.

This clonotype showed up just a few times. This chain joins TRBV6-5 and TRBJ2-7, with D unresolved. Germline CDR1 MNHEY, CDR2 SVGAGI. The CDR3 extends over 14 amino acids. V was trimmed by 5 bases and J by 3 bases, leaving 14 bases between them. The CDR3: CASSLSQTSYEQYF. CDR3 nucleotide sequence: TGTGCCAGCAGTCTCTCTCAGACCAGCTACGAGCAGTACTTC.

This clonotype came up many times. The V gene is TRBV7-9, the J gene TRBJ2-7, with D perhaps TRBD2 (6 bases). The germline CDR1 and CDR2 sequences are SEHNR and FQNEAQ (reference sequence). Trimming pared 5 bases from V and 0 bases from J, leaving 11 bases between. The CDR3 has 14 amino acids. CDR3 residues: CASSPSANSYEQYF. DNA for the CDR3: TGTGCCAGCAGCCCTAGCGCGAACTCCTACGAGCAGTACTTC.

The sample holds many counts of this clonotype. The J gene is TRBJ2-3, the V gene TRBV6-5; 10 bases are shared with TRBD2. This CDR3 spans 16 amino acids. The germline V gene has CDR1 MNHEY and CDR2 SVGAGI. V was clipped by 5 bases and J by 5 bases; unmatched bases: 10. CDR3: CASSGIAGGYGDTQYF. In nucleotides, the CDR3 is TGTGCCAGCAGTGGTATAGCGGGGGGATATGGAGATACGCAGTATTTT.

In regard to this clonotype: A much larger clone sits a single nucleotide away, making a read error possible. The limits of the CDR3 on the DNA are not certain, so only TCRdb's listed CDR3 is given. The chain is built from TRBV4-2 and TRBJ2-7; TRBD1 was called by the table and not checked on the DNA. Germline CDR1 LGHNA, CDR2 YNFKEQ. Counting both end residues, the CDR3 totals 16 amino acids. The CDR3: CASSQGFGTGTYEQHF.

This clonotype was counted many times. This rearrangement joins TRBV4-2 to TRBJ2-7; the D call may be TRBD1 or TRBD2 (5 bases each). Germline V lookup: CDR1 LGHNA, CDR2 YNFKEQ. The CDR3 contains 16 residues. V dropped 4 bases and J dropped 7 bases, with 23 bases sitting between them. Here the CDR3 reads CASSPGPGLTWEEQYF. CDR3 DNA: TGTGCCAGCAGCCCGGGACCGGGCCTGACATGGGAAGAGCAGTACTTC.

This clonotype was seen a few times. The chain joins TRBV5-8 to TRBJ2-7, with 9 bases aligning to TRBD1. The trim removed 3 bases at V and 3 bases at J, leaving 4 bases unmatched. The CDR3 runs 14 residues. CDR1 is SGHTS, CDR2 YDEGEE, per germline. This chain's CDR3 is CASSWGTGHYEQYF. The CDR3 DNA reads as TGTGCCAGCAGCTGGGGGACAGGGCACTACGAGCAGTACTTC.

The chain couples TRBV27 to TRBJ2-7, with 10 bases identical to TRBD2. This CDR3 has 17 amino acids. Germline V CDR1 and CDR2: MNHEY, SMNVEV (reference sequence). Germline trimming cut 0 bases from V and 2 bases from J; bases unmatched to any gene: 7. Here the CDR3 reads CASSLSWSSGSPYEQYF. The CDR3 region has the DNA TGTGCCAGCAGTTTATCGTGGTCTAGCGGGAGCCCCTACGAGCAGTACTTC.

In regard to this clonotype: Likely a read error: the CDR3 ends without its conserved phenylalanine or tryptophan. V is TRBV12-3 or TRBV12-4 and J is TRBJ1-2; no clear D. The CDR3 is 13 amino acids. V lost 3 bases and J lost 5, with 10 bases in between. The CDR3: CASSFIEKYGYTS. CDR3 DNA: TGTGCCAGCAGTTTCATAGAGAAGTATGGCTACACCTCC.

The gene calls are TRBV10-3 and TRBJ1-1; 7 bases are shared with TRBD1. The V segment lost 2 bases and the J segment 5 bases; nucleotides outside the gene matches: 5. The CDR3 contains 14 residues. In germline, CDR1 is ENHRY, CDR2 SYGVKD. CDR3 loop: CAISETTGKTEAFF. The CDR3 bases are TGTGCCATCAGTGAGACGACAGGGAAAACTGAAGCTTTCTTT.

The V call is TRBV20-1, the J call TRBJ1-1; the D gene is possibly TRBD1 (6 bases). Between the trimmed V and J ends, which lost 0 bases and 0 bases, there was a span of 14 bases. This CDR3 comprises 16 residues. Germline lookup yields CDR1 DFQATT and CDR2 SNEGSKA (reference sequence). Written as DNA, the CDR3 is TGCAGTGCTAGAGATCCGACAGGTTTTATGAACACTGAAGCTTTCTTT. Translating it yields CSARDPTGFMNTEAFF.

This clonotype was seen a few times. V usage is TRBV7-9 and J usage is TRBJ2-1; the D gene could be TRBD1 or TRBD2 (7 bases each). With 5 bases removed from V and 1 base from J, the gap between germline ends came to 21 bases. CDR3 length: 18 amino acids. Germline V gives CDR1 SEHNR, CDR2 FQNEAQ (reference sequence). Here the CDR3 DNA reads TGTGCCAGCAGCCCGATCAGGGGGGGCGGAGATTCCTACAATGAGCAGTTCTTC. Its protein product is CASSPIRGGGDSYNEQFF. The complete variable domain, with remaining parts taken from reference TRBV7-9 and TRBJ2-1, reads DTGVSQNPRHKITKRGQNVTFRCDPISEHNRLYWYRQTLGQGPEFLTYFQNEAQLEKSRLLSDRFSAERPKGSFSTLEIQRTEQGDSAMYLCASSPIRGGGDSYNEQFFGPGTRLTVL.

The chain links TRBV30 to TRBJ2-1; D unresolved. Germline CDR1 and CDR2: GTSNPN and SVGIG (reference sequence). The CDR3 consists of 14 residues. Trimming pared 1 base from V and 4 bases from J, leaving 11 bases between. CDR3 nucleotides: TGTGCCTGGAGTGACCTCGTCCGTTACAATGAGCAGTTCTTC. It encodes CAWSDLVRYNEQFF.

V and J are TRBV27 and TRBJ2-7; TRBD2 matches 11 bases. The germline gives CDR1 MNHEY, CDR2 SMNVEV (reference sequence). This CDR3 has 16 amino acids. The J segment lost 3 bases and the V segment lost 2 bases, leaving 6 bases of the junction unmatched. Written as DNA, the CDR3 is TGTGCCAGCAGTTTACACGGACTAGCGGGCCGCTACGAGCAGTACTTC. It yields the protein CASSLHGLAGRYEQYF.

This clonotype showed up many times. The chain has TRBV7-9 and TRBJ2-5, with 7 bases identical to TRBD2. Germline V CDR1 and CDR2: SEHNR, FQNEAQ (reference sequence). V shed 6 bases and J 2 bases; nucleotides not matched to a gene: 6. CDR3 length: 14 amino acids. CDR3 bases: TGTGCCAGCAGGCCGGGACTACAACAAGAGACCCAGTACTTC. This translates into CASRPGLQQETQYF.

This clonotype was picked up a small number of times. J is TRBJ1-5 and V is TRBV11-2; D is uncertain. The V gene lost 0 bases and the J gene lost 6 bases, with 6 bases spanning the gap. CDR1 is SGHAT, CDR2 FQNNGV, per germline. The CDR3 contains 13 residues. For the CDR3, the DNA is TGTGCCAGCAGCTTAGATTTTACTCAGCCCCAGCATTTT. The encoded protein is CASSLDFTQPQHF.